Reported below is one T cell receptor (beta chain). This entry is derived from a study of blood T cell repertoires in COVID-19. Under the authors' procedure: Estimates of nucleated cell counts were drawn from the amplification of reference gene primers. Assay: immunoSEQ multiplex PCR; the TCRdb copy retains only in-frame clones and omits some. That table supplies the V and J calls and clone size; D and trimming were determined from the DNA. The repertoire holds 150,000 or so clones, with about 89% as singletons. Germline V gene lookup returns CDR1 SGDLS and CDR2 YYNGEE. The CDR3 covers 15 residues. V lost 4 bases, J lost 5 bases, and 16 bases lay in between.

The chain combines TRBV9 with TRBJ2-1; tentatively, D is TRBD1 (7 bases). The sample comprised peripheral blood. This TCR was recovered from a man aged 55-75 years with COVID-19, enrolled during active disease. CDR3 DNA sequence: TGTGCCAGCAGCTCCCGGGACAGACTAGACAATGAGCAGTTCTTC. Protein sequence: CASSSRDRLDNEQFF.